This is a list of T cell receptor beta chains from one sample in a study of vaccination effects on CD4 cells after COVID-19. Assay used: immunoSEQ multiplex PCR; TCRdb lists only in-frame clones, some missing. The sample records roughly 76,000 clones, about 74% being singletons. No antigen is known for these receptors. The sequencing here drew on CD4+ T cells from PBMCs cultured with HCoV-229E spike peptides, taken before COVID-19 vaccination. The receptor source for this set is a human donor who received a COVID-19 vaccine. The CDR3 runs from the conserved cysteine through the conserved F or W. The D gene is left open where the match is weak. The listing skips clone size in some rows; elsewhere it reads once, few, many or a size class.

v_call	clone_size	d_call	j_call	cdr3_aa	cdr3_nt
TRBV19	NA	NA	TRBJ2-2	CASSITQTSTGELFF	TGTGCCAGTAGTATAACCCAGACAAGCACCGGGGAGCTGTTTTTT
TRBV28	NA	TRBD1	TRBJ1-6	CASSPRTGRNSPLHF	TGTGCCAGCAGTCCGCGGACAGGGCGAAATTCACCCCTCCACTTT
TRBV5-8	NA	TRBD1	TRBJ2-3	CASPRGWTGVGDTQYF	TGTGCCAGTCCGCGCGGTTGGACAGGGGTAGGGGATACGCAGTATTTT
TRBV24-1	NA	NA	TRBJ1-2	CATSASGNYGYTF	TGTGCCACCAGTGCGTCAGGGAATTATGGCTACACCTTC
TRBV28	NA	NA	TRBJ1-1	CASSFLSAVNTEAFF	TGTGCCAGCAGTTTCTTATCAGCCGTGAACACTGAAGCTTTCTTT
TRBV7-3	NA	NA	TRBJ2-2	CASSLKGPGVGELFF	TGTGCCAGCAGCTTAAAAGGTCCGGGGGTCGGGGAGCTGTTTTTT
TRBV5-1	NA	TRBD1	TRBJ2-5	CASSRRTGTQETQYF	TGCGCCAGCAGCCGAAGGACAGGGACCCAAGAGACCCAGTACTTC
TRBV12-5	NA	NA	TRBJ1-5	CASGLVDDGRPANQPQHF	TGTGCTAGTGGTTTGGTAGACGACGGACGACCAGCCAATCAGCCCCAGCATTTT
TRBV11-2	few	NA	TRBJ2-3	CASSLLRRGWGQYF	TGTGCCAGCAGCTTACTTCGTCGGGGTTGGGGGCAGTATTTT
TRBV29-1	NA	NA	TRBJ2-2	CSASQWGYTGELFF	TGCAGCGCCTCCCAGTGGGGATACACCGGGGAGCTGTTTTTT
TRBV28	NA	NA	TRBJ1-2	CASHSELFYGYTF	TGTGCCAGCCATAGCGAACTCTTCTATGGCTACACCTTC
TRBV19	NA	TRBD1	TRBJ1-1	CASRDRGGTEAFF	TGTGCCAGTAGGGACAGGGGCGGCACTGAAGCTTTCTTT
TRBV19	NA	NA	TRBJ2-5	CASSTGTSTGETQYF	TGTGCCAGTAGTACCGGGACCTCCACCGGGGAGACCCAGTACTTC
TRBV28	once	NA	TRBJ2-5	CASSFSWGTETQYF	TGTGCCAGCAGTTTTTCTTGGGGTACCGAGACCCAGTACTTC
TRBV3-1/TRBV3-2	once	NA	TRBJ1-1	CASSQSSPMTEAFF	TGTGCCAGCAGCCAATCGAGTCCTATGACTGAAGCTTTCTTT
TRBV13	few	NA	TRBJ2-2	CASSLRQGGTGELFF	TGTGCCAGCAGCCTTCGACAGGGAGGGACCGGGGAGCTGTTTTTT
TRBV6-5	NA	NA	TRBJ1-1	CASSYETSNTEAFF	TGTGCCAGCAGTTACGAAACATCGAACACTGAAGCTTTCTTT
TRBV7-9	NA	NA	TRBJ2-5	CASSFIVETQYF	TGTGCCAGCAGCTTTATAGTGGAGACCCAGTACTTC
TRBV7-2	NA	NA	TRBJ2-2	CASSLEGTRGSGELFF	TGTGCCAGCAGCTTAGAAGGGACCCGCGGGTCCGGGGAGCTGTTTTTT
TRBV7-8	few	NA	TRBJ2-2	CASSPHRWVSNTGELFF	TGTGCCAGCAGCCCCCACCGTTGGGTATCGAACACCGGGGAGCTGTTTTTT
TRBV28	NA	NA	TRBJ1-2	CASSKQTDYGYTF	TGTGCCAGCAGCAAGCAGACGGACTATGGCTACACCTTC
TRBV19	NA	TRBD1	TRBJ1-4	CASSTDRGREKLFF	TGTGCCAGTAGTACGGACAGGGGCCGGGAAAAACTGTTTTTT
TRBV5-5	NA	NA	TRBJ1-4	CASRRSGMGDEKLFF	TGTGCCAGCAGACGATCCGGGATGGGGGATGAAAAACTGTTTTTT
TRBV5-4	NA	TRBD1	TRBJ2-1	CASSLVDRGWDEQFF	TGTGCCAGCAGCTTGGTTGACAGGGGATGGGATGAGCAGTTCTTC
TRBV25-1	NA	TRBD1	TRBJ2-1	CASSAPTGAIEQFF	TGTGCCAGCAGTGCCCCGACAGGGGCGATAGAACAGTTCTTC
TRBV24-1	few	NA	TRBJ1-5	CATSDLGRYNQPQHF	TGTGCCACCAGTGATTTGGGGAGATATAATCAGCCCCAGCATTTT
TRBV27	once	TRBD2	TRBJ2-1	CASSLGWRGGSYNEQFF	TGTGCCAGCAGTTTGGGCTGGCGGGGGGGCTCCTACAATGAGCAGTTCTTC
TRBV19	NA	NA	TRBJ1-1	CASSTSGGAFNTFEAFF	TGTGCCAGTAGTACGAGTGGGGGCGCCTTTAATACGTTCGAAGCTTTCTTT
TRBV11-1	NA	TRBD1	TRBJ2-6	CASSLGQVGLTF	TGTGCCAGCAGCCTGGGACAGGTGGGCCTGACTTTC
TRBV7-2	NA	NA	TRBJ1-2	CASSLQQSNYGYTF	TGTGCCAGCAGCTTACAACAGAGTAACTATGGCTACACCTTC
TRBV18	NA	NA	TRBJ2-3	CASSPPGDGASADTQYF	TGTGCCAGCTCACCGCCCGGGGATGGGGCGTCCGCAGATACGCAGTATTTT
TRBV4-3	NA	NA	TRBJ2-5	CASGPDLEETQYF	TGCGCCAGCGGCCCCGATTTAGAGGAGACCCAGTACTTC
TRBV6-5	few	TRBD1	TRBJ1-5	CASRSGTGGSQPQHF	TGTGCCAGCAGGTCCGGGACAGGTGGGTCTCAGCCCCAGCATTTT
TRBV5-8	NA	TRBD2	TRBJ2-1	CASPRGLDRVLAGGNEQFF	TGTGCCAGCCCAAGGGGACTTGACAGGGTGTTAGCGGGGGGCAATGAGCAGTTCTTC
TRBV19	NA	NA	TRBJ1-5	CASSIHAQGGQPQHF	TGTGCCAGTAGTATTCACGCGCAGGGAGGTCAGCCCCAGCATTTT
TRBV19	NA	TRBD1	TRBJ1-5	CASSPDRVLFQPQHF	TGTGCCAGTAGTCCCGACAGGGTCCTTTTTCAGCCCCAGCATTTT
TRBV6-5	NA	NA	TRBJ2-5	CASTPPGRTQETQYF	TGTGCCAGCACCCCCCCCGGCAGGACTCAAGAGACCCAGTACTTC
TRBV5-1	few	TRBD1	TRBJ1-1	CASSFNTGGGEAFF	TGCGCCAGCAGCTTTAATACAGGGGGGGGTGAAGCTTTCTTT
TRBV10-2	NA	NA	TRBJ1-4	CATGGSTNEKLFF	TGCGCCACGGGCGGGTCAACTAATGAAAAACTGTTTTTT
TRBV4-3	NA	NA	TRBJ1-1	CASSQDAGTRAFF	TGCGCCAGCAGCCAAGATGCTGGGACCCGGGCTTTCTTT
TRBV11-2	NA	NA	TRBJ1-3	CASSLGISGNTIYF	TGTGCCAGCAGCTTAGGGATCTCTGGAAACACCATATATTTT
TRBV25-1	NA	TRBD1	TRBJ1-2	CASSEYGDRGNYGYTF	TGTGCCAGCAGTGAATATGGGGACAGGGGGAACTATGGCTACACCTTC
TRBV7-9	NA	NA	TRBJ2-2	CASLQGGTTGELFF	TGTGCCAGTTTACAGGGAGGGACCACCGGGGAGCTGTTTTTT
TRBV10-1	few	NA	TRBJ1-3	CASSGYGNTIYF	TGCGCCAGCAGTGGATATGGAAACACCATATATTTT
TRBV24-1	NA	NA	TRBJ2-5	CATSLPGVIGETQYF	TGTGCCACCAGTTTGCCAGGGGTCATTGGAGAGACCCAGTACTTC
TRBV6-6	NA	NA	TRBJ1-2	CASSPEQRQGYYGYTF	TGTGCCAGCAGCCCCGAACAGCGGCAGGGCTACTATGGCTACACCTTC
TRBV5-1	NA	NA	TRBJ2-2	CASSRTQQMNTGELFF	TGCGCCAGCAGCCGAACACAGCAAATGAACACCGGGGAGCTGTTTTTT